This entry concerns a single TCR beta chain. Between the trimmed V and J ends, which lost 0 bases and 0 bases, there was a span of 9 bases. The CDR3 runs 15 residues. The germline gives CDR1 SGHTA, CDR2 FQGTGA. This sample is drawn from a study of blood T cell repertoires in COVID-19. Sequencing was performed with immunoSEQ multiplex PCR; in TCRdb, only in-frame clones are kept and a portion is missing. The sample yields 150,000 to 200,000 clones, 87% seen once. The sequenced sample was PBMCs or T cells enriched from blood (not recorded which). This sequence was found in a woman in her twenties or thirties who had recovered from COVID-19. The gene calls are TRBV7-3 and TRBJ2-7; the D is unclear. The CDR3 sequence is CASSLTGGGSYEQYF. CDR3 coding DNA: TGTGCCAGCAGCTTAACCGGTGGCGGCTCCTACGAGCAGTACTTC.